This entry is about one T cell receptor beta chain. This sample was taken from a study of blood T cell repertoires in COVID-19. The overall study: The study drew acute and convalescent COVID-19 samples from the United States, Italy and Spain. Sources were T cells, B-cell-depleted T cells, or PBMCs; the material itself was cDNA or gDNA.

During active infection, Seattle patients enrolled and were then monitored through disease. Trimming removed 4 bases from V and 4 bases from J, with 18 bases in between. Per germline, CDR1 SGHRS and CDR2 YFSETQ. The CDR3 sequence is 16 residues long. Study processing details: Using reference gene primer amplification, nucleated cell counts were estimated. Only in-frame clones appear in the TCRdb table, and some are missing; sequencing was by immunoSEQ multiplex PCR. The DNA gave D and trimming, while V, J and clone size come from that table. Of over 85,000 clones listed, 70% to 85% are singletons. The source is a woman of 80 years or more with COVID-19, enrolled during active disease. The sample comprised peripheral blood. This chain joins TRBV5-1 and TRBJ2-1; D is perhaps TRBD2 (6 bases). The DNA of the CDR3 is TGCGCCAGCAGCCAGCTCCCGGCGGGAACGTACAATGAGCAGTTCTTC. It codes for CASSQLPAGTYNEQFF.